These 19 T cell receptor beta chains originate from one sample sequenced in a study of T cell responses to AZD1222 COVID-19 vaccine. Sequencing was performed with immunoSEQ multiplex PCR; in TCRdb, only in-frame clones are kept and a portion is missing. The sample gives 120,000 to 150,000 clones, approximately 90% of which show up once; over 4% is in the top ten. This material consisted of peripheral blood, taken 28 days after the second AZD1222 dose. The receptors come from an adult who received the AZD1222 COVID-19 vaccine.

The chain employs TRBV29-1 and TRBJ1-4; 12 bases match TRBD1. The CDR3 extends over 15 amino acids. CDR1 and CDR2 from the germline V gene are SQVTM and ANQGSEA. The trim removed 4 bases at V and 4 bases at J, leaving 4 bases unmatched. The CDR3 reads CSVGGTGGFNEKLFF. The DNA of the CDR3 is TGCAGCGTTGGGGGGACAGGGGGCTTTAATGAAAAACTGTTTTTT.

This clone appeared once. This chain connects TRBV7-9 to TRBJ1-1; 8 positions agree with TRBD1. The junction had 9 bases not matched to a gene; V was cut back by 5 bases and J by 1 base. The CDR3 runs to 16 residues. CDR1 is SEHNR and CDR2 is FQNEAQ in the germline V gene (reference sequence). The CDR3 bases are TGTGCCAGCAGCCGTTGGACCGGGACAGGGAACACTGAAGCTTTCTTT. It specifies CASSRWTGTGNTEAFF.

The CDR3 DNA is TGTGCCAGCAGTTTAAGCTCGGAATACGAGCAGTACTTC. Its translation is CASSLSSEYEQYF. This chain uses TRBV27 with TRBJ2-7, with D uncertain. The germline V gene has CDR1 MNHEY and CDR2 SMNVEV (reference sequence). This CDR3 contains 13 residues. Deletions cut 2 bases from V and 4 bases from J, with 9 bases between.

The chain combines TRBV6-4 with TRBJ2-1; perhaps TRBD2 as D (6 bases). V lost 0 bases and J lost 8, with 17 bases in between. Germline V gives CDR1 MRHNA, CDR2 SNTAGT. The CDR3 totals 16 residues. The CDR3 here is CASSDSRLVGRHEQFF. CDR3 sequence (DNA): TGTGCCAGCAGTGACTCGAGACTAGTGGGTAGACATGAGCAGTTCTTC.

The CDR3 reads CASSQDSDATNEKLFF. In DNA, the CDR3 is TGTGCCAGCAGCCAAGACAGCGACGCAACTAATGAAAAACTGTTTTTT. The chain is built from TRBV7-2 and TRBJ1-4; weak D call: TRBD1 (5 bases). This CDR3 region has 16 residues. The V end was cut by 5 bases, the J end by 0 bases, with 13 bases between. The germline CDR1 and CDR2 sequences are SGHTA and FQGNSA.

The CDR3 coding sequence is TGTGCCAGCAGGCGGGAAGGGAGGGAGACCCAGTACTTC. It yields the protein CASRREGRETQYF. This chain uses TRBV6-5 with TRBJ2-5; TRBD2 is a possible D gene (6 bases). The CDR3 extends over 13 amino acids. Looked up from germline, CDR1 is MNHEY and CDR2 is SVGAGI. Trimming removed 6 bases at V and 5 bases at J, with 13 bases between.

The chain has TRBV5-1 and TRBJ1-6; D is possibly TRBD1 (5 bases). V was cut by 1 base and J by 7 bases, with 12 bases left in between. Germline V gene lookup returns CDR1 SGHRS and CDR2 YFSETQ. This CDR3 is built from 15 residues. CDR3 coding DNA: TGCGCCAGCAGCTTGATTCAGGGCCCCAATTCACCCCTCCACTTT. Amino acids: CASSLIQGPNSPLHF.

V and J are TRBV5-1 and TRBJ2-7, with TRBD2 identical over 10 bases. This CDR3 is 14 amino acids long. The germline V gene encodes CDR1 SGHRS and CDR2 YFSETQ. J lost 5 bases, V lost 4 bases, and 6 bases had no gene match. DNA of the CDR3: TGCGCCAGCAGCCTTAGCGGGAGGTACGACGAGCAGTACTTC. This codes for CASSLSGRYDEQYF.

The chain couples TRBV7-6 to TRBJ2-7; 9 bases line up with TRBD1. Trimming removed 5 bases from V and 2 bases from J; junction bases left unmatched: 4. This CDR3 has 14 amino acids. The germline CDR1 and CDR2 sequences are SGHVS and FNYEAQ. In nucleotides, the CDR3 is TGTGCCAGCAGCGCCGGGACAGGGACCTACGAGCAGTACTTC. Amino acids: CASSAGTGTYEQYF.

The rearrangement uses TRBV5-1 and TRBJ1-3; TRBD1 is a possible D gene (6 bases). Between the trimmed V and J ends, which lost 1 base and 2 bases, there was a span of 10 bases. The CDR3 has 15 residues. The germline gives CDR1 SGHRS, CDR2 YFSETQ. CDR3 residues: CASSLSGDTGNTIYF. CDR3 sequence (DNA): TGCGCCAGCAGCTTGTCGGGGGACACTGGAAACACCATATATTTT.

This chain links TRBV28 with TRBJ2-2; no clear D gene. Germline CDR1 reads MDHEN; CDR2 reads SYDVKM. The CDR3 spans 13 residues. V was shortened by 7 bases and J by 0 bases, with 6 bases between the two germline ends. This chain's CDR3 is CASTVANTGELFF. The CDR3 region has the DNA TGTGCCAGCACCGTGGCGAACACCGGGGAGCTGTTTTTT.

The chain recombines TRBV5-1 with TRBJ2-2; 7 positions agree with TRBD2. Germline V gene sequence: CDR1 SGHRS, CDR2 YFSETQ. V dropped 5 bases and J dropped 6; count of bases not matched to a gene: 1. This CDR3 is built from 12 residues. The CDR3 bases are TGCGCCAGCAGGGGAGGGTCCGGGGAGCTGTTTTTT. Its protein is CASRGGSGELFF.

This chain uses TRBV24-1 with TRBJ2-7, with D possibly matching TRBD2 (6 bases). The V end was cut by 8 bases, the J end by 2 bases, with 15 bases between. The CDR3 length is 14 residues. The germline V gene encodes CDR1 KGHDR and CDR2 SFDVKD. In nucleotides, the CDR3 is TGTGCCACCATGACCGGGAGTGTCCCCTACGAGCAGTACTTC. It is translated as CATMTGSVPYEQYF.

The chain has TRBV5-4 and TRBJ2-3; a possible D gene is TRBD2 (5 bases). Trimming took off 2 bases at V and 6 bases at J, with 7 bases between the two ends. CDR1 is SGHNT, CDR2 YYREEE, per germline (reference sequence). CDR3 length: 12 amino acids. The CDR3, as DNA: TGTGCCAGCAGCTTACTAGGGGATACGCAGTATTTT. It encodes CASSLLGDTQYF.

The J gene is TRBJ2-7, the V gene TRBV18, with 7 bases that match TRBD1. V was pared by 2 bases and J by 5 bases, with 9 bases of the junction left unmatched. Germline values: CDR1 KGHSH, CDR2 LQKENI. The CDR3 length is 15 residues. The CDR3 loop is CASSPNVQGKDEQYF. DNA for the CDR3: TGTGCCAGCTCACCAAACGTACAGGGGAAAGACGAGCAGTACTTC.

The CDR3 sequence is CASSPMDYQETQYF. CDR3 in DNA: TGTGCCAGCAGCCCTATGGACTACCAAGAGACCCAGTACTTC. This chain connects TRBV5-4 to TRBJ2-5; D is perhaps TRBD2 (5 bases). Trimming took off 4 bases at V and 0 bases at J, with 10 bases between the two ends. Germline CDR1 reads SGHNT; CDR2 reads YYREEE (reference sequence). The CDR3 contains 14 residues. The variable domain in full, with the rest retrieved from reference TRBV5-4 and TRBJ2-5, is ETGVTQSPTHLIKTRGQQVTLRCSSQSGHNTVSWYQQALGQGPQFIFQYYREEENGRGNFPPRFSGLQFPNYSSELNVNALELDDSALYLCASSPMDYQETQYFGPGTRLLVL.

This clone was seen a few times. For the CDR3, the DNA is TGTGCCAGCAGTGATGGGGGGGGCAATCAGCCCCAGCATTTT. Translation gives CASSDGGGNQPQHF. The J gene is TRBJ1-5, the V gene TRBV6-1, with a weak D call TRBD1 (5 bases). The CDR3 has 14 residues. V was clipped by 3 bases and J by 2 bases, with 8 bases between them. CDR1 is MNHNS, CDR2 SASEGT, per germline.

This clone is a singleton in its sample. The CDR3 here is CASRWMLNTEAFF. The DNA for the CDR3 is TGTGCCAGCAGGTGGATGCTGAACACTGAAGCTTTCTTT. V gene TRBV2 combines with J gene TRBJ1-1; D gene uncertain. The germline gives CDR1 SNHLY, CDR2 FYNNEI. V was shortened by 6 bases and J by 0 bases, with 8 bases between the two germline ends. This CDR3 region has 13 residues.

The chain recombines TRBV7-6 with TRBJ2-1; weak D call: TRBD2 (6 bases). CDR1 is SGHVS, CDR2 FNYEAQ, per germline. Trimming removed 4 bases from V and 7 bases from J, with 11 bases in between. The CDR3 length is 13 residues. The CDR3, as DNA: TGTGCCAGCAGCTCTCTAGGGACTAATGAGCAGTTCTTC. Translation gives CASSSLGTNEQFF.